This TCR beta chain derives from a study of shared clonotypes between healthy human individuals. Study as a whole: The plates for each donor numbered three CD4 naive, three CD4 memory, two CD8 naive and one CD8 memory.

TCRdb keeps only in-frame clones here, not all; method: immunoSEQ multiplex PCR. Of 2 million to 2.5 million clones in the sample, more than 85% were seen once. The sequenced sample was naive CD4+ T cells from PBMCs. Subset: CD45RA+ positively selected. The receptor comes from a man between 18 and 29 years old in good health. Some clones in this sample may be carry-over from other donors' samples.

In nucleotides, the CDR3 is TGTGCTAGTGGGGGGGCTAATAGGGAGACCCAGTACTTC. It specifies CASGGANRETQYF. V and J are TRBV12-5 and TRBJ2-5, with a possible D match to TRBD1 (6 bases). Germline values: CDR1 LGHNT, CDR2 FRNRAP. V lost 6 bases and J lost 5, with 13 bases in between. The CDR3 spans 13 residues.